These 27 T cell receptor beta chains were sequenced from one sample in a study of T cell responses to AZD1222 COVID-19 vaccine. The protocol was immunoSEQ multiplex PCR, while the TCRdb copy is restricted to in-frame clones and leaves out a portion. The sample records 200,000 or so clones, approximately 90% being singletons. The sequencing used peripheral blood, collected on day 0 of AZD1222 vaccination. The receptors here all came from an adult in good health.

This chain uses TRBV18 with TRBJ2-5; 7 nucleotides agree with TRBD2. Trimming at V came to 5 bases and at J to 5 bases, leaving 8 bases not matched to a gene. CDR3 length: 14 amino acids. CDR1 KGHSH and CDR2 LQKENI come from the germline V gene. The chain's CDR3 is CASSEREGGETQYF. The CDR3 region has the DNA TGTGCCAGCTCAGAGCGGGAAGGCGGGGAGACCCAGTACTTC.

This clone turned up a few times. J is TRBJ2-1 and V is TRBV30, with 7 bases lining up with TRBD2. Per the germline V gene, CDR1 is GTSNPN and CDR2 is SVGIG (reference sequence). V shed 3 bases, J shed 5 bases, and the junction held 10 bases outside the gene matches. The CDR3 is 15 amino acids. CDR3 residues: CAWRGGLGFNNEQFF. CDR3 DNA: TGTGCCTGGAGGGGAGGGCTGGGATTTAACAATGAGCAGTTCTTC.

Here the CDR3 reads CASSTGMGRNEKLFF. The CDR3 DNA reads TGCGCCAGCAGCACTGGGATGGGGCGGAATGAAAAACTGTTTTTT. The chain joins TRBV5-1 to TRBJ1-4, with a possible D match to TRBD1 (5 bases). The V and J ends lost 4 bases and 5 bases respectively, with 15 bases between them. Germline-derived CDR1 and CDR2 are SGHRS and YFSETQ. The CDR3 runs 15 residues.

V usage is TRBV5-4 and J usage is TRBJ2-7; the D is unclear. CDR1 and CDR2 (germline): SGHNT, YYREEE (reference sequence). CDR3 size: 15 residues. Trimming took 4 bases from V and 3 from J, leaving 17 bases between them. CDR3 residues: CASSPRGVRGYEQYF. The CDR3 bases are TGTGCCAGCAGCCCCCGTGGAGTGCGTGGCTACGAGCAGTACTTC.

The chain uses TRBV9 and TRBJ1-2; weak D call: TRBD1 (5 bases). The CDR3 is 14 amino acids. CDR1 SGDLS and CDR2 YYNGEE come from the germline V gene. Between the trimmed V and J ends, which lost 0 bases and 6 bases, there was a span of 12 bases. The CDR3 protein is CASSVGRGRHGYTF. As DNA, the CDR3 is TGTGCCAGCAGCGTAGGGCGGGGGAGGCATGGCTACACCTTC.

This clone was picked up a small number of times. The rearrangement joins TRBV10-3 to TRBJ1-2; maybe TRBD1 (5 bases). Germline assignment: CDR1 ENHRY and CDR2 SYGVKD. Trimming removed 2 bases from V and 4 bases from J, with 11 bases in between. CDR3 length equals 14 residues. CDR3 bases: TGTGCCATCAGTGAGGTAGGGACGGGCTATGGCTACACCTTC. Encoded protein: CAISEVGTGYGYTF.

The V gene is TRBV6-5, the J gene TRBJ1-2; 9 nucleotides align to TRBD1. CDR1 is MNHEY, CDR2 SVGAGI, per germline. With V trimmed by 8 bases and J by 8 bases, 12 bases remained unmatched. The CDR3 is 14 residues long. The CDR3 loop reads CASEADRGFGGYTF. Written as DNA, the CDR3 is TGTGCCAGCGAAGCGGACAGGGGATTTGGCGGCTACACCTTC.

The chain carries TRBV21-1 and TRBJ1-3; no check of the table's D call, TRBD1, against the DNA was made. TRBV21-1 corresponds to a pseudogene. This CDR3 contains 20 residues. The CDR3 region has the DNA TGTGCCAGCAGCAAATCCCAAAATACAGGGGGGGAACGAGGTGGAAACACCATATATTTT. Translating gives CASSKSQNTGGERGGNTIYF.

The CDR3 region is CASSWTGEGEKLFF. In nucleotides, the CDR3 is TGTGCCAGCAGTTGGACAGGGGAGGGCGAAAAACTGTTTTTT. The V call is TRBV28, the J call TRBJ1-4; TRBD1 aligns across 9 bases. CDR1 and CDR2 from the germline V gene are MDHEN and SYDVKM. This CDR3 region has 14 residues. Trimming removed 4 bases from V and 8 bases from J; junction bases left unmatched: 5.

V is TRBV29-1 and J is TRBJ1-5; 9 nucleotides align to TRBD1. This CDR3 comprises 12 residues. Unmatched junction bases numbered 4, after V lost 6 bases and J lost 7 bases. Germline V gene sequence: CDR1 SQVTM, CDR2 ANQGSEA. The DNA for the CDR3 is TGCAGCGTCCGACAGGGGGAACAGCCCCAGCATTTT. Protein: CSVRQGEQPQHF.

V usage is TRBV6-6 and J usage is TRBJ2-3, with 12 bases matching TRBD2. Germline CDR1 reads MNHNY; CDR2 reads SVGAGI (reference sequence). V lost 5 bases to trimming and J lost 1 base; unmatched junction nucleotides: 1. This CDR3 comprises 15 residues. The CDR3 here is CASSPSGRGTDTQYF. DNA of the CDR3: TGTGCCAGCAGTCCTAGCGGGAGGGGCACAGATACGCAGTATTTT.

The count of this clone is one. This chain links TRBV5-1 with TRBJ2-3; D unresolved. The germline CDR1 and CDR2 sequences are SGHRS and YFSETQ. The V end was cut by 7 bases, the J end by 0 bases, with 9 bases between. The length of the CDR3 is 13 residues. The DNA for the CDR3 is TGCGCCAGCGGGATGGGAAGCACAGATACGCAGTATTTT. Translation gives CASGMGSTDTQYF. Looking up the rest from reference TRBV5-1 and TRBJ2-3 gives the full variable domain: KAGVTQTPRYLIKTRGQQVTLSCSPISGHRSVSWYQQTPGQGLQFLFEYFSETQRNKGNFPGRFSGRQFSNSRSEMNVSTLELGDSALYLCASGMGSTDTQYFGPGTRLTVL.

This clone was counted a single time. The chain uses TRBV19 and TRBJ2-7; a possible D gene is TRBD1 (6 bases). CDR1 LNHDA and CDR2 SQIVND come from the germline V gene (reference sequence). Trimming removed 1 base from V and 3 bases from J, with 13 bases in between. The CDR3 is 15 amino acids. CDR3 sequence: CASSIGGQDYYEQYF. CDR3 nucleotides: TGTGCCAGTAGTATAGGGGGACAAGACTACTACGAGCAGTACTTC. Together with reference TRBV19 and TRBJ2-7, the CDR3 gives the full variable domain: DGGITQSPKYLFRKEGQNVTLSCEQNLNHDAMYWYRQDPGQGLRLIYYSQIVNDFQKGDIAEGYSVSREKKESFPLTVTSAQKNPTAFYLCASSIGGQDYYEQYFGPGTRLTVT.

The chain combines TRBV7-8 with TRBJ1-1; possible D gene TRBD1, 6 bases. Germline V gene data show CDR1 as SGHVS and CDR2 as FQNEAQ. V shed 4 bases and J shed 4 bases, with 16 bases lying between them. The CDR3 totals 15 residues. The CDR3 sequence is CASSSDRWRFTEAFF. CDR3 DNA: TGTGCCAGCAGCTCCGACAGGTGGCGGTTCACTGAAGCTTTCTTT.

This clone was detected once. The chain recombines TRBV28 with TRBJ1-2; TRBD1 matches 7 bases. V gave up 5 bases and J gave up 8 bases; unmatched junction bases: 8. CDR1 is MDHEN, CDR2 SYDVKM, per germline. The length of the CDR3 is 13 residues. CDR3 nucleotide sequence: TGTGCCAGCAGTGTCTACGGGACAGACGGCTACACCTTC. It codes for CASSVYGTDGYTF.

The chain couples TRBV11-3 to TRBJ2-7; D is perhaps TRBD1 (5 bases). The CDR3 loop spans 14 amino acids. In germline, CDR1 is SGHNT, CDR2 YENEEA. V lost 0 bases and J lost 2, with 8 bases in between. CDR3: CASSLEATAYEQYF. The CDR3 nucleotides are TGTGCCAGCAGCTTAGAGGCGACAGCCTACGAGCAGTACTTC.

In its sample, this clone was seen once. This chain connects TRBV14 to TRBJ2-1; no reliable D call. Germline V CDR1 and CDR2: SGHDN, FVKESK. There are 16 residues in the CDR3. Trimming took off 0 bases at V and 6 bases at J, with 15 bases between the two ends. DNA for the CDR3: TGTGCCAGCAGCCAAGATCTCCGGGTCTATAGCAATGAGCAGTTCTTC. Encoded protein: CASSQDLRVYSNEQFF.

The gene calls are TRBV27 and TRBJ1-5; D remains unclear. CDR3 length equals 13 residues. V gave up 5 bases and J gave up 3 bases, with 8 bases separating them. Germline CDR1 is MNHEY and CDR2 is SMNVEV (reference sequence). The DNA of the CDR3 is TGTGCCAGCAGTCTCCAGATCAATCAGCCCCAGCATTTT. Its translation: CASSLQINQPQHF.

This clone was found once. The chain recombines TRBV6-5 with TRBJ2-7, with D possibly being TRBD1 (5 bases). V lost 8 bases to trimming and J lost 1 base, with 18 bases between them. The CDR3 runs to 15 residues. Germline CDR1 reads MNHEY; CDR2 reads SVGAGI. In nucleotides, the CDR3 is TGTGCCAGCGCCGACAGTCCGAAGGGTTCCTACGAGCAGTACTTC. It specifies CASADSPKGSYEQYF.

The chain's CDR3 is CASSSGQGLNYGYTF. The CDR3 DNA is TGTGCCAGCAGTTCGGGGCAGGGACTTAACTATGGCTACACCTTC. This chain connects TRBV6-6 to TRBJ1-2, with D perhaps TRBD1 (5 bases). CDR1 and CDR2 from the germline V gene are MNHNY and SVGAGI (reference sequence). The CDR3 is made up of 15 amino acids. V gave up 4 bases and J gave up 1 base, with 13 bases separating them.

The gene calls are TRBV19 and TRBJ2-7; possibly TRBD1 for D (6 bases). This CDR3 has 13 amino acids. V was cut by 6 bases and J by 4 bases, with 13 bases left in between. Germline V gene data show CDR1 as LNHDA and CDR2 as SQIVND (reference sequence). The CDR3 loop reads CASSPDRAYEQYF. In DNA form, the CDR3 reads TGTGCCAGTAGCCCGGACAGAGCATACGAGCAGTACTTC. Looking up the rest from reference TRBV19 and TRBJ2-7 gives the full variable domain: DGGITQSPKYLFRKEGQNVTLSCEQNLNHDAMYWYRQDPGQGLRLIYYSQIVNDFQKGDIAEGYSVSREKKESFPLTVTSAQKNPTAFYLCASSPDRAYEQYFGPGTRLTVT.

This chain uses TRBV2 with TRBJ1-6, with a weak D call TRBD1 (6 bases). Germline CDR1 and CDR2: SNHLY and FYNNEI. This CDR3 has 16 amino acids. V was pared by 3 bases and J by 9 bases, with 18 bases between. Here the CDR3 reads CASSEGTDRISSPLHF. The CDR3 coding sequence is TGTGCCAGCAGTGAGGGAACGGACAGAATAAGTTCACCCCTCCACTTT.

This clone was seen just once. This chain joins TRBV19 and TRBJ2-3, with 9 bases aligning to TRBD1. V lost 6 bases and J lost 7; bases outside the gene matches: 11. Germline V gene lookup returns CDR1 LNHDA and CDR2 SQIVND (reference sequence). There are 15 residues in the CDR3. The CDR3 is CASREPGQGKHTQYF. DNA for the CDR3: TGTGCCAGTAGGGAACCGGGACAGGGTAAACATACGCAGTATTTT.

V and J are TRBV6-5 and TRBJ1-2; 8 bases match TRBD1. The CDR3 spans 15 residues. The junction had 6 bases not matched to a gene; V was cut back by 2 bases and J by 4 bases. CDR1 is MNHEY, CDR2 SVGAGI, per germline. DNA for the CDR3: TGTGCCAGCAGTTACCAAGGGACAGGCGGCTATGGCTACACCTTC. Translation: CASSYQGTGGYGYTF.

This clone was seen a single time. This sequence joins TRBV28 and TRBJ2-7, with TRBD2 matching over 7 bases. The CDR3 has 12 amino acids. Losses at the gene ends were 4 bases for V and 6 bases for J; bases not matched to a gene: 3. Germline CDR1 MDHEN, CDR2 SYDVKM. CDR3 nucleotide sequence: TGTGCCAGCAGTTCCTGGGGGGGCGAGCAGTACTTC. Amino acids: CASSSWGGEQYF.

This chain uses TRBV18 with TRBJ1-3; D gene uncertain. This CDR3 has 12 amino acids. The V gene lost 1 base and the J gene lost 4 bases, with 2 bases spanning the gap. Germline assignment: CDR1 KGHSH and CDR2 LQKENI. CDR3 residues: CASSPRGNTIYF. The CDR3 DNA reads TGTGCCAGCTCACCACGGGGAAACACCATATATTTT.

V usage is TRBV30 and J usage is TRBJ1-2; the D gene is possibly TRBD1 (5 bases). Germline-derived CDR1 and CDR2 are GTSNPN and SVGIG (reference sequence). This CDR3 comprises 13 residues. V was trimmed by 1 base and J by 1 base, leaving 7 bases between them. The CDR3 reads CAWSAGDNYGYTF. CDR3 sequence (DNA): TGTGCCTGGAGTGCGGGGGATAACTATGGCTACACCTTC.